What follows are 15 T cell receptor beta chains derived from one specimen sequenced in a study of untreated major depressive disorder. Libraries were prepared by immunoSEQ multiplex PCR; TCRdb keeps only in-frame clonotypes and omits some of them. The repertoire holds just over 20,000 clones, about 87% seen once, with about 4.7% in the top ten. Source material: CD4+ T cells from PBMCs. Source of these receptors: a woman aged 25 to 39 in good health.

This clone has just a few counts. This chain uses TRBV7-2 with TRBJ2-1; a possible D gene is TRBD2 (5 bases). Trimming took off 5 bases at V and 4 bases at J, with 15 bases between the two ends. The CDR3 consists of 15 residues. In germline, CDR1 is SGHTA, CDR2 FQGNSA. The CDR3: CASSLEAEVYNEQFF. The CDR3 nucleotides are TGTGCCAGCAGCCTTGAAGCGGAGGTATACAATGAGCAGTTCTTC. The full variable domain, completed using reference TRBV7-2 and TRBJ2-1, is GAGVSQSPSNKVTEKGKDVELRCDPISGHTALYWYRQSLGQGLEFLIYFQGNSAPDKSGLPSDRFSAERTGGSVSTLTIQRTQQEDSAVYLCASSLEAEVYNEQFFGPGTRLTVL.

Remarks on this clone: Other DNA sequences within the sample encode an identical CDR3. The chain carries TRBV7-2 and TRBJ1-1; the D is unclear. CDR3 length equals 12 residues. Trimming took off 3 bases at V and 5 bases at J, with 7 bases between the two ends. Germline V lookup: CDR1 SGHTA, CDR2 FQGNSA. This CDR3 is CASSFGRTEAFF. As DNA, the CDR3 is TGTGCCAGCAGCTTTGGGCGGACTGAAGCTTTCTTT.

This sequence joins TRBV27 and TRBJ1-6; 7 bases line up with TRBD1. Germline V gives CDR1 MNHEY, CDR2 SMNVEV (reference sequence). The V gene end was trimmed by 3 bases and the J gene end by 4 bases; junction bases not matched to a gene: 6. The CDR3 length is 16 residues. CDR3 residues: CASSFGTANYNSPLHF. The CDR3 region has the DNA TGTGCCAGCAGTTTTGGGACAGCAAATTATAATTCACCCCTCCACTTT.

The rearrangement joins TRBV9 to TRBJ2-3; TRBD2 aligns across 7 bases. The trim removed 4 bases at V and 1 base at J, leaving 6 bases unmatched. CDR3 length: 15 amino acids. Germline V gene lookup returns CDR1 SGDLS and CDR2 YYNGEE. The CDR3 bases are TGTGCCAGCAGCATCCGGGGGGATCGCACAGATACGCAGTATTTT. It specifies CASSIRGDRTDTQYF.

The gene calls are TRBV7-9 and TRBJ1-1; D is perhaps TRBD1 (6 bases). V gave up 2 bases and J gave up 0 bases, with 10 bases separating them. CDR3 length: 15 residues. CDR1 and CDR2 (germline): SEHNR, FQNEAQ (reference sequence). CDR3 sequence reads: CASSLSQGLNTEAFF. For the CDR3, the DNA is TGTGCCAGCAGCTTATCTCAGGGGTTGAACACTGAAGCTTTCTTT.

The V call is TRBV5-4, the J call TRBJ2-5, with 12 bases that match TRBD2. The V gene end was trimmed by 4 bases and the J gene end by 2 bases; junction bases not matched to a gene: 3. The CDR3 sequence is 15 residues long. The germline V gene has CDR1 SGHNT and CDR2 YYREEE (reference sequence). Here the CDR3 reads CASSKGLAGQETQYF. The CDR3 DNA is TGTGCCAGCAGCAAGGGACTAGCGGGTCAAGAGACCCAGTACTTC.

The gene calls are TRBV19 and TRBJ1-5; 8 bases match TRBD1. V shed 5 bases and J 1 base; nucleotides not matched to a gene: 10. Germline V gene sequence: CDR1 LNHDA, CDR2 SQIVND (reference sequence). This CDR3 has 17 amino acids. CDR3 protein: CASSLQGVLGSNQPQHF. As DNA, the CDR3 is TGTGCCAGTAGTTTACAGGGGGTCCTCGGGAGCAATCAGCCCCAGCATTTT.

The V and J genes are TRBV10-3 and TRBJ1-2; 7 bases match TRBD1. Germline V CDR1 and CDR2: ENHRY, SYGVKD. J was trimmed by 5 bases and V by 6 bases; bases with no gene match: 21. CDR3 length: 18 amino acids. This CDR3 is CAISFAGTEDGRRYGYTF. The CDR3 coding sequence is TGTGCCATCAGCTTCGCCGGGACAGAGGACGGGCGGCGATATGGCTACACCTTC.

The genes are TRBV5-1 and TRBJ2-2; D remains unclear. With 4 bases removed from V and 1 base from J, the gap between germline ends came to 5 bases. The CDR3 sequence is 13 residues long. Germline V gene lookup returns CDR1 SGHRS and CDR2 YFSETQ. Here the CDR3 DNA reads TGCGCCAGCAGCCCAGGGAACACCGGGGAGCTGTTTTTT. Its translation: CASSPGNTGELFF.

The chain couples TRBV28 to TRBJ2-3; TRBD1 agrees at 7 bases. V dropped 10 bases and J dropped 1; count of bases not matched to a gene: 5. Germline V gives CDR1 MDHEN, CDR2 SYDVKM. The CDR3 has 13 amino acids. This CDR3 is CATQGQGTDTQYF. The CDR3 bases are TGTGCCACTCAAGGACAGGGCACAGATACGCAGTATTTT.

The genes are TRBV29-1 and TRBJ2-3; 11 bases match TRBD1. Germline lookup yields CDR1 SQVTM and CDR2 ANQGSEA. This CDR3 has 14 residues. V lost 8 bases and J lost 4; bases outside the gene matches: 8. The CDR3 here is CSHGGGQGADTQYF. Here the CDR3 DNA reads TGCAGCCATGGAGGGGGACAGGGGGCAGATACGCAGTATTTT.

The chain recombines TRBV18 with TRBJ1-5; 7 bases align to TRBD1. Trimming removed 4 bases from V and 2 bases from J; junction bases left unmatched: 2. The length of the CDR3 is 14 residues. Germline assignment: CDR1 KGHSH and CDR2 LQKENI. The CDR3 coding sequence is TGTGCCAGCTCACAAGGGACAGGCAATCAGCCCCAGCATTTT. Its translation: CASSQGTGNQPQHF.

The chain is built from TRBV5-6 and TRBJ2-1; 8 positions match TRBD2. Germline V CDR1 and CDR2: SGHDT, YYEEEE. This CDR3 is 17 amino acids long. Trimming cost V 3 bases and J 2 bases; bases outside gene matches: 10. This CDR3 is CASSSGVTSGTYNEQFF. In DNA form, the CDR3 reads TGTGCCAGCAGCTCGGGAGTTACTAGCGGAACCTACAATGAGCAGTTCTTC.

The chain combines TRBV10-2 with TRBJ1-3; possible D gene TRBD1, 6 bases. This CDR3 comprises 14 residues. Trimming stripped 7 bases from V and 4 bases from J, with 14 bases between. The germline gives CDR1 WSHSY, CDR2 SAAADI. This CDR3 is CASTRGLDGNTIYF. The CDR3 DNA reads TGCGCCAGCACACGGGGGCTTGACGGAAACACCATATATTTT.

This chain connects TRBV6-1 to TRBJ2-2; weak D call: TRBD1 (6 bases). The germline gives CDR1 MNHNS, CDR2 SASEGT. Trimming pared 6 bases from V and 4 bases from J, leaving 12 bases between. The CDR3 has 14 residues. The CDR3: CASSPAQGTGELFF. CDR3 DNA: TGTGCCAGCAGCCCGGCACAGGGCACCGGGGAGCTGTTTTTT.